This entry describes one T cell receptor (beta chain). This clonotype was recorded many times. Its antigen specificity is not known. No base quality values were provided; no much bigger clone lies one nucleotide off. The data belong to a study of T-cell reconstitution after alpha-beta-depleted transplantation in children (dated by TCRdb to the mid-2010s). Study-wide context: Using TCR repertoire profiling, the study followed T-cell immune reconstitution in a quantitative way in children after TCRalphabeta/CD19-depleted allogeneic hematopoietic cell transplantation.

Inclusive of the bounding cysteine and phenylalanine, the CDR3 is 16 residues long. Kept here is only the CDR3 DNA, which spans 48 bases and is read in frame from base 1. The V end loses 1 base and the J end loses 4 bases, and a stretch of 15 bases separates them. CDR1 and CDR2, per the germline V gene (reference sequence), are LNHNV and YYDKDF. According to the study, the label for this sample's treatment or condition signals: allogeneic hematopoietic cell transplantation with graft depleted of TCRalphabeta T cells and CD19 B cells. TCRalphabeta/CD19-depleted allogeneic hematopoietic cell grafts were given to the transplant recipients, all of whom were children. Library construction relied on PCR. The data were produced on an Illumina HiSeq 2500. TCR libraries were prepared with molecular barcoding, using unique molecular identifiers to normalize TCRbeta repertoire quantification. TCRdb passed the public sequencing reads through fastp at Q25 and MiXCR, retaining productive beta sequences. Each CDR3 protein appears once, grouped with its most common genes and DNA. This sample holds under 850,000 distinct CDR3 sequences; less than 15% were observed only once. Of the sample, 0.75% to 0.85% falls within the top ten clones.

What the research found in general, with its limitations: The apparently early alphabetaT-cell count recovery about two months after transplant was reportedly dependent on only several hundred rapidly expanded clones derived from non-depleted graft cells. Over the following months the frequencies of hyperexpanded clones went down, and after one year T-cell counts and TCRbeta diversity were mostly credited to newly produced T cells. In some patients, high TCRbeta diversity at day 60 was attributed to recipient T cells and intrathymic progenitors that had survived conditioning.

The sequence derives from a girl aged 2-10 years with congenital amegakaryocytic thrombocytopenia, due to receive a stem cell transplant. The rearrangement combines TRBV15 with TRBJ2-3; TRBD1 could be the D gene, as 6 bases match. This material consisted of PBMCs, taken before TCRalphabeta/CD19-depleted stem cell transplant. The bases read TGTGCCACCAGCAGAGTTTGGGACACCCGGCCAGATACGCAGTATTTT. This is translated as CATSRVWDTRPDTQYF.